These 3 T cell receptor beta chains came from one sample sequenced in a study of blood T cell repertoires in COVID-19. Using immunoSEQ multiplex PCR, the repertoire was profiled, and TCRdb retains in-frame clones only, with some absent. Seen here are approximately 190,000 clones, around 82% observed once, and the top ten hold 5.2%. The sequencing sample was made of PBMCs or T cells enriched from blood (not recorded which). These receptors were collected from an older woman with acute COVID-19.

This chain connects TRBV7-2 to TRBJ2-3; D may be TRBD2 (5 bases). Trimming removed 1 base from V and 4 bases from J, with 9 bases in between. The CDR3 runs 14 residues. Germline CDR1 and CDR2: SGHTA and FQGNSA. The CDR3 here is CASSLEASSDTQYF. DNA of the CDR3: TGTGCCAGCAGCTTAGAGGCTAGCTCAGATACGCAGTATTTT.

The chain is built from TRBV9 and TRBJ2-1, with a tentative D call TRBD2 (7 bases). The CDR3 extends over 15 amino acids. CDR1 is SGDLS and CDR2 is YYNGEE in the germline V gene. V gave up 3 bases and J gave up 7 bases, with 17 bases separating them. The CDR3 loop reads CASSEERGGPNEQFF. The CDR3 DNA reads TGTGCCAGCAGCGAGGAGAGGGGGGGCCCGAATGAGCAGTTCTTC.

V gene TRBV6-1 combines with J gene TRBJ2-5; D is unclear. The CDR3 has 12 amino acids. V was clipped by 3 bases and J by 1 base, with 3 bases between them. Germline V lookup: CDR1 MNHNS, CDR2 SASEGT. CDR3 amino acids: CASSDVQETQYF. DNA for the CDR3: TGTGCCAGCAGTGACGTCCAAGAGACCCAGTACTTC.